This T cell receptor beta chain is drawn from a study of blood T cell repertoires in COVID-19. Per the original data handling: Amplified reference gene primers provided the basis for estimating nucleated cell counts. TCRdb's table, derived via immunoSEQ multiplex PCR, lists solely in-frame clones and lacks some. The V and J calls and clone size come from that table; D and trimming were worked out from the DNA. The sample lists under 55,000 clones, over 75% occurring once. The CDR3 covers 17 residues. Germline V gives CDR1 MNHEY, CDR2 SVGEGT. V was clipped by 5 bases and J by 0 bases, with 17 bases between them.

This receptor was taken from a human donor in a cohort sampled during active COVID-19. Sequencing input: peripheral blood. This chain connects TRBV6-2 or TRBV6-3 to TRBJ2-1; D not resolved. The CDR3 DNA reads as TGTGCCAGCAGTAGCCGTACTATCCCGAGCTCCTACAATGAGCAGTTCTTC. Translated: CASSSRTIPSSYNEQFF.